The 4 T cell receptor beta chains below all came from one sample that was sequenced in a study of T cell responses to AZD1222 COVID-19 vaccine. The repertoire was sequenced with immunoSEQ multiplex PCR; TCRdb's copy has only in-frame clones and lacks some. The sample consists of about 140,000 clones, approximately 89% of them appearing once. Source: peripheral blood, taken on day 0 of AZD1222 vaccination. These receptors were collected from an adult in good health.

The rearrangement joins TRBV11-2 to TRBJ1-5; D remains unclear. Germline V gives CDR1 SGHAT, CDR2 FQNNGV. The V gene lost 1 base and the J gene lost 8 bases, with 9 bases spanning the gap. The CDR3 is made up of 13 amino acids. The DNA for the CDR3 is TGTGCCAGCAGCTTAGTTGATTTGGAGCCCCAGCATTTT. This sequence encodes CASSLVDLEPQHF.

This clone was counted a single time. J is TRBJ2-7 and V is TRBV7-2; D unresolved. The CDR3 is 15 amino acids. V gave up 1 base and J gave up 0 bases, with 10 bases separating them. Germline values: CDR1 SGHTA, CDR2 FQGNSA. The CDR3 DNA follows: TGTGCCAGCAGCTTAGATTCAGGACGCTCCTACGAGCAGTACTTC. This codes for CASSLDSGRSYEQYF.

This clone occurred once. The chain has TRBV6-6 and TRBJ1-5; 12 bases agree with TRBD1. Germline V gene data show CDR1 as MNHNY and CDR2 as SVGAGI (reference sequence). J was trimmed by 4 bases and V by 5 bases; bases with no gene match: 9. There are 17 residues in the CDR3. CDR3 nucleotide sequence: TGTGCCAGCAGTCCTACCGGGACAGGGGGCCCAAATCAGCCCCAGCATTTT. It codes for CASSPTGTGGPNQPQHF.

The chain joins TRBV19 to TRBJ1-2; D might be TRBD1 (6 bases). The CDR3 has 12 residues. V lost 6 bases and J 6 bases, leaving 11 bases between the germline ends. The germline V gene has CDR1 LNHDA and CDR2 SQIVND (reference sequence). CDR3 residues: CASRDRRDGYTF. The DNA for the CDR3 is TGTGCCAGTAGAGACAGGAGGGATGGCTACACCTTC.